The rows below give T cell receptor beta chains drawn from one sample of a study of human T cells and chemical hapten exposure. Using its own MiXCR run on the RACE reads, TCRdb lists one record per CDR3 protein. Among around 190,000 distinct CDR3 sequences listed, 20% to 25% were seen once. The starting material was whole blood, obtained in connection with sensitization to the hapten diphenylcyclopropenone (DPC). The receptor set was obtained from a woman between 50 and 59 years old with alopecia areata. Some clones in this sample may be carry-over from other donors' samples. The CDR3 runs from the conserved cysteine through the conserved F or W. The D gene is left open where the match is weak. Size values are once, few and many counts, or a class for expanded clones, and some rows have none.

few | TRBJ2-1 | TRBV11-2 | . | TGTGCCAGCAGCTCGCTACGGTATTACAATGAGCAGTTCTTC | CASSSLRYYNEQFF
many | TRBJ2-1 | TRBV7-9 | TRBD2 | TGTGCCAGCTCACTGGGAGGGACGTACAATGAGCAGTTCTTC | CASSLGGTYNEQFF
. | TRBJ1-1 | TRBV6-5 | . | TGTGCCAGCAGTTTAAGGTTAGGGAGGAACACTGAAGCTTTCTTT | CASSLRLGRNTEAFF
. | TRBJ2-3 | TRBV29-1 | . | TGCAGCGTTGAAGAGTCAGCTCGGGCAGATACGCAGTATTTC | CSVEESARADTQYF
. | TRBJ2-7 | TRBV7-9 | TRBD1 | TGTGCCAGCAGCTTAGAATCCATGACAGGGGCCGAGCAGTACTTC | CASSLESMTGAEQYF
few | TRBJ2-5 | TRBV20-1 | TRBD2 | TGCAGTGCTAGGAGCGGGAGGGGGACCCAGTACTTC | CSARSGRGTQYF
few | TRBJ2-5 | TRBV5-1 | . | TGCGCCAGCAGCTTGTCCAGGGGAACTGAGACCCAGTACTTC | CASSLSRGTETQYF
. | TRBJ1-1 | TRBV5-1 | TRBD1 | TGCGCCAGCAGGGCAGGGGGGAACACTGAAGCTTTCTTT | CASRAGGNTEAFF
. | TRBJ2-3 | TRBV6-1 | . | TGTGCCAGCAATTCCGGGTCGGGAGCTACAGATACGCAGTATTTT | CASNSGSGATDTQYF
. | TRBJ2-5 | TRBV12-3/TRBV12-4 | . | TGTGCCAGCGGGCTACGGGCGAGGAGCGGGGAGACCCAGTACTTC | CASGLRARSGETQYF
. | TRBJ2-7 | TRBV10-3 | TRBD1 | TGTGCCACCGAACGGGACAGGGGAACCTACGAGCAGTACTTC | CATERDRGTYEQYF
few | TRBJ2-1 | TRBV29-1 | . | TGCAGCGTTGCAACGGAAAGCTACAATGAGCAGTTCTTC | CSVATESYNEQFF
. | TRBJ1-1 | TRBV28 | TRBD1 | TGTGCCAGCAGTTTGCCGGGACAGGGAGGTACTGAAGCTTTCTTT | CASSLPGQGGTEAFF
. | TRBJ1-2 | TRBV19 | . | TGTGCCAGTAGTGTTCCGGGACGGAACCAAGACGGCTACACCTTC | CASSVPGRNQDGYTF
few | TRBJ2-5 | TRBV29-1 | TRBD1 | TGCAGCGTTGCGACCACAGGGGGCTTTGAGACCCAGTACTTC | CSVATTGGFETQYF
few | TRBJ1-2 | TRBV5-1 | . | TGCGCCAGCAGCGCGTCCGGGGCAGACTATGGCTACACCTTC | CASSASGADYGYTF
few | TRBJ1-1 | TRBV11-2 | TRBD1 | TGTGCCAGCAGCCACCTGCGGACAGGGACTGAAGCTTTCTTT | CASSHLRTGTEAFF
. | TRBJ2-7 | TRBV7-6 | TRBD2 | TGTGCCAGCAGCCTCGCTAGCGGGAGCCACGAGCAGTACTTC | CASSLASGSHEQYF
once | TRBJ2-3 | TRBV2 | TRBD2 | TGTGCCAGCAGGCCCACTAGCGGGAGGGCCTTCTCTATCACAGATACGCAGTATTTT | CASRPTSGRAFSITDTQYF
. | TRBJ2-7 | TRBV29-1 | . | TGCAGTGCCCTCTTGGGAGAGCAGTACTTC | CSALLGEQYF
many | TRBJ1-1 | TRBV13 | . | TGTGCCAGCACTCCTGAGAGGGGCACTGAAGCTTTCTTT | CASTPERGTEAFF
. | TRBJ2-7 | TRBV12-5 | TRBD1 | TGTGCTAGTGGTTTAGGGACAGGGTACGAGCAGTACTTC | CASGLGTGYEQYF
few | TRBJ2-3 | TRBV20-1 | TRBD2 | TGCAGTGCTCCGGGTCTAGCGGGAGGAAGTAGTGATTTCGCAGATACGCAGTATTTT | CSAPGLAGGSSDFADTQYF
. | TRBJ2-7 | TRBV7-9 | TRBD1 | TGTGCCAGCAGCTTTCCCAGGGGGTACGAGCAGTACTTC | CASSFPRGYEQYF
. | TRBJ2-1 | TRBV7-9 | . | TGTGCCAGCAGCTTCCCCCTTGGGTTGCAGGGACCGACCTACAATGAGCAGTTCTTC | CASSFPLGLQGPTYNEQFF
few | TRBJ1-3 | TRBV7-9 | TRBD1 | TGTGCCAGCAGCTCCCAGGGGGCTTATGGAAACACCATATATTTT | CASSSQGAYGNTIYF
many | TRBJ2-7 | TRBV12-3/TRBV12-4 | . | TGTGCCAGCAGTTTGAAACTCTCAGACTACGAGCAGTACTTC | CASSLKLSDYEQYF
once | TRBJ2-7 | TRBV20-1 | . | TGCAGTGCTAGAGAAAGGGGCCAGAATTGCGAGCAGTACTTC | CSARERGQNCEQYF
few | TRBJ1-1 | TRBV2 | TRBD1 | TGTGCCAGCAGTGGGGGGGTAAGGACAGGGGAAGCTTTCTTT | CASSGGVRTGEAFF
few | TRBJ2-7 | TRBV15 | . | TGTGCCACCAGCAGAGAAGGCAGGGGCTACGAGCAGTACTTC | CATSREGRGYEQYF
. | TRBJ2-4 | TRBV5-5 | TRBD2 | TGTGCCAGCAGCCCCTTGACTAGCGGGACTAACATTCAGTACTTC | CASSPLTSGTNIQYF
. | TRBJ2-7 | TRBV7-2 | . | TGTGCCAGCAGCTTAGTAGGTAGTAGGACCCACGAGCAGTACTTC | CASSLVGSRTHEQYF
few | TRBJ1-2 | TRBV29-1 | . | TGCAGCGTTGTATCCGGGACCTATGGCTACACCTTC | CSVVSGTYGYTF
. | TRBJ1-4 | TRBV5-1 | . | TGCGCCAGCAGCTTGGAACCGGGACGGCACAATGAAAAACTGTTTTTT | CASSLEPGRHNEKLFF
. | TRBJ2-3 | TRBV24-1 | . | TGTGCCACCAGTGATCCGGGAGCGAAAGATACGCAGTATTTT | CATSDPGAKDTQYF
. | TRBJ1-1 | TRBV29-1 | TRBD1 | TGCAGCGTTGCGACAGGGGGCCACACTGAAGCTTTCTTT | CSVATGGHTEAFF
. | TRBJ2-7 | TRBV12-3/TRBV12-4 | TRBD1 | TGTGCCAGCAGGGGGACAGGGTACGAGCAGTACTTC | CASRGTGYEQYF
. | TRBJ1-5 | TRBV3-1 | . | TGTGCCAGCAGCCAAGATCCGGATCAGCCCCAGCATTTT | CASSQDPDQPQHF
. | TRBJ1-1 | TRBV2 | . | TGTGCCAGCAGGGAGACATTTCTGAACACTGAAGCTTTCTTT | CASRETFLNTEAFF
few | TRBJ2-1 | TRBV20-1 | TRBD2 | TGCAGTGCCGAACGTGCGGGAGATGGGTACAATGAGCAGTTCTTC | CSAERAGDGYNEQFF
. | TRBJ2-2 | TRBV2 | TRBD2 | TGTGCCAGCCTCGAGCGGGAGGGCCCGAACACCGGGGAGCTGTTTTTT | CASLEREGPNTGELFF
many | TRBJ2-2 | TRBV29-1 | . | TGCAGCGCCTCGAGTAGGCCCTCCGGGGAGCTGTTTTTT | CSASSRPSGELFF
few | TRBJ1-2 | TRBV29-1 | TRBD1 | TGCAGCGCACTAACCTCGGGACAGGAGAACTATGGCTACACCTTC | CSALTSGQENYGYTF
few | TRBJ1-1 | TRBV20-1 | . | TGCAGTGCTACACAGGGGAACACTGAAGCTTTCTTT | CSATQGNTEAFF
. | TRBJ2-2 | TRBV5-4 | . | TGTGCCAGCAGCCCCCTTAGCGCGTCGAACACCGGGGAGCTGTTTTTT | CASSPLSASNTGELFF
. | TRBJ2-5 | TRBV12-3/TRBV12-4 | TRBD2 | TGTGCCAGCAGTTGGGGACTAGGAACAATGACCCAGTACTTC | CASSWGLGTMTQYF
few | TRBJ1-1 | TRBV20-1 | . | TGCAGTGTTCCCAACAGGCACGGGAACACTGAAGCTTTCTTT | CSVPNRHGNTEAFF
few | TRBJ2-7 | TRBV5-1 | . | TGCGCCAGCAGCTCCGGGGGACGCTCCTACGAGCAGTACTTC | CASSSGGRSYEQYF